The TCR beta chain described here comes from a study of blood T cell dynamics during melanoma immunotherapy. Overall study findings and caveats: Cell-free DNA CDR3 sequences most resembled the immune-effector CD8+ subset, which was also most clonal.

As concerns this clone: The antigen remains undetermined.

Time point defined: pre-treatment baseline. Response was assessed by RECIST 1.1 at 12 weeks, except two rapid progressors. The CDR3 consists of 16 residues. Germline assignment: CDR1 LNHDA and CDR2 SQIVND (reference sequence). V was clipped by 11 bases and J by 10 bases; unmatched bases: 18. Profiling relied on immunoSEQ multiplex PCR, and the TCRdb table lists in-frame clones only, not all of them. The data show under 4,000 clones, 97% seen once. The sequence was collected from a human donor with melanoma. The input for sequencing was effector memory CD8+ T cells from blood, taken from a patient treated with checkpoint blockade. This chain joins TRBV19 and TRBJ2-1; 12 nucleotides line up with TRBD1. CDR3 loop: CAHRTPGGQGAREQFF. The CDR3 nucleotides are TGTGCCCACAGAACCCCCGGGGGACAGGGGGCACGCGAGCAGTTCTTC.